This TCR beta chain was captured by sequencing in a study of blood T cell repertoires in COVID-19. Trimming removed 2 bases at V and 9 bases at J, with 14 bases between. CDR1 SNHLY and CDR2 FYNNEI come from the germline V gene. CDR3 length equals 13 residues. In the original analysis: From reference gene primer amplification, estimates of nucleated cell counts were derived. Assay: immunoSEQ multiplex PCR; the TCRdb copy retains only in-frame clones and omits some. V and J calls and clone size follow that table, whereas D and trimming were derived from the DNA. The table lists about 140,000 clones, around 90% of them singletons, with around 5% in the top ten. This clone appeared a few times.

This sequence was found in a human donor in a cohort sampled during active COVID-19. What was sequenced was peripheral blood. The V gene is TRBV2, the J gene TRBJ2-7, with D tentatively TRBD1 (5 bases). The CDR3 nucleotides are TGTGCCAGCAGTGAACCGGGCAGGGCGCGGCAGTACTTC. Residues: CASSEPGRARQYF.